The following is a T cell receptor beta chain sequence with its context. The CDR3 runs to 15 residues. Germline V gene sequence: CDR1 LNHDA, CDR2 SQIVND (reference sequence). Trimming cost V 4 bases and J 0 bases; bases outside gene matches: 3. The protocol was immunoSEQ multiplex PCR, while the TCRdb copy is restricted to in-frame clones and leaves out a portion. The data show roughly 260,000 clones, with more than 85% seen just once and 0.5% to 0.65% held by the top ten. These data are taken from a study of T cell responses to AZD1222 COVID-19 vaccine. The material was peripheral blood, obtained on day 0 of AZD1222 vaccination. The sequence was obtained from an adult in good health. The J gene is TRBJ1-1, the V gene TRBV19, with 9 nucleotides matching TRBD1. The CDR3 region is CASSTDRGLNTEAFF. CDR3 in DNA: TGTGCCAGTAGTACTGACAGGGGGTTGAACACTGAAGCTTTCTTT.